This passage covers 4 T cell receptor beta chains from one sample sequenced in a study of blood T cell repertoires in COVID-19. The assay was immunoSEQ multiplex PCR, and TCRdb's table has in-frame clones only and misses some. The data hold tens of thousands of clones, with around four fifths observed a single time. Sequenced input: peripheral blood. These receptors came from a human donor in a cohort sampled during active COVID-19.

A single count supports this clone. The V and J genes are TRBV5-4 and TRBJ2-3, with 10 bases fitting TRBD2. Germline V gene sequence: CDR1 SGHNT, CDR2 YYREEE (reference sequence). The length of the CDR3 is 16 residues. J was trimmed by 1 base and V by 4 bases; bases with no gene match: 6. CDR3 sequence reads: CASSPLAGARTDTQYF. In DNA, the CDR3 is TGTGCCAGCAGCCCGCTAGCGGGGGCCCGCACAGATACGCAGTATTTT. Filled out from reference TRBV5-4 and TRBJ2-3, the complete variable domain reads ETGVTQSPTHLIKTRGQQVTLRCSSQSGHNTVSWYQQALGQGPQFIFQYYREEENGRGNFPPRFSGLQFPNYSSELNVNALELDDSALYLCASSPLAGARTDTQYFGPGTRLTVL.

V usage is TRBV29-1 and J usage is TRBJ2-1, with 9 bases identical to TRBD1. This CDR3 has 13 residues. Germline CDR1 is SQVTM and CDR2 is ANQGSEA. With V trimmed by 7 bases and J by 4 bases, 5 bases remained unmatched. CDR3 sequence (DNA): TGCAGCGCTCGGACAGGGGTATACAATGAGCAGTTCTTC. Translating gives CSARTGVYNEQFF.

This chain joins TRBV2 and TRBJ2-3; D not certain. The germline V and J ends were trimmed by 5 bases and 0 bases, with 9 bases remaining between them. Germline CDR1 SNHLY, CDR2 FYNNEI. The CDR3 is 14 residues long. The CDR3: CASSPTSSTDTQYF. CDR3 in DNA: TGTGCCAGCAGTCCAACCAGTAGCACAGATACGCAGTATTTT. Together with reference TRBV2 and TRBJ2-3, the CDR3 gives the full variable domain: EPEVTQTPSHQVTQMGQEVILRCVPISNHLYFYWYRQILGQKVEFLVSFYNNEISEKSEIFDDQFSVERPDGSNFTLKIRSTKLEDSAMYFCASSPTSSTDTQYFGPGTRLTVL.

Of note for this clone: A read error may account for a junction end that differs from germline. The chain has TRBV28 and TRBJ2-5; 7 nucleotides match TRBD2. Germline CDR1 is MDHEN and CDR2 is SYDVKM. This CDR3 is 11 amino acids long. The CDR3 region is CASSSNRGVDF. The CDR3 DNA reads as TGTGCCAGCAGTTCGAACCGGGGGGTTGACTTC.